The 27 T cell receptor beta chains presented below share a single source sample, sequenced in a study of Ad26.COV2.S vaccination and SARS-CoV-2 variants. Using immunoSEQ multiplex PCR, the repertoire was profiled, and TCRdb retains in-frame clones only, with some absent. This sample has roughly 330,000 clones, with 90% found just once. This sample's treatment: about 20 received Ad26.COV2.S at low or high dose, single or two shots; 5 received placebo; per-sample allocation not given. Samples came from day 63 after the first vaccine or placebo injection. Sequences were derived from peripheral blood, sampled in a trial of Ad26.COV2.S vaccine versus placebo. These receptor sequences come from a person aged 18 to 65 who received the Ad26.COV2.S COVID-19 vaccine or a placebo.

The V call is TRBV7-9, the J call TRBJ2-1, with D perhaps TRBD1 (5 bases). Germline values: CDR1 SEHNR, CDR2 FQNEAQ (reference sequence). There are 12 residues in the CDR3. Trimming removed 5 bases at V and 8 bases at J, with 10 bases between. The CDR3 region is CASSLGVDEQFF. CDR3 coding DNA: TGTGCCAGCAGCCTAGGGGTCGATGAGCAGTTCTTC.

This chain connects TRBV29-1 to TRBJ1-3; no clear D. Germline loops: CDR1 SQVTM, CDR2 ANQGSEA. Trimming removed 3 bases at V and 4 bases at J, with 10 bases between. This CDR3 contains 13 residues. The CDR3 sequence: CSVDTSGGNTIYF. CDR3 coding DNA: TGCAGCGTTGATACCTCCGGAGGAAACACCATATATTTT.

The chain recombines TRBV4-1 with TRBJ1-3; D not certain. V lost 1 base and J 2 bases, leaving 9 bases between the germline ends. Germline CDR1 MGHRA, CDR2 YSYEKL. The CDR3 extends over 15 amino acids. The CDR3 nucleotides are TGCGCCAGCAGCCAAGGGCGGGGTGCTGGAAACACCATATATTTT. This encodes CASSQGRGAGNTIYF.

In DNA, the CDR3 is TGTGCCACCAGCAGAGCCTCGGGACAGGGTATGAACACCATATATTTT. Protein product: CATSRASGQGMNTIYF. The genes are TRBV15 and TRBJ1-3; 9 nucleotides agree with TRBD1. The germline CDR1 and CDR2 sequences are LNHNV and YYDKDF (reference sequence). V lost 1 base and J lost 7; bases outside the gene matches: 8. The CDR3 extends over 16 amino acids.

The rearrangement uses TRBV6-5 and TRBJ1-3; D gene ambiguous. The CDR3 consists of 13 residues. The germline CDR1 and CDR2 sequences are MNHEY and SVGAGI. V was pared by 6 bases and J by 0 bases, with 6 bases between. The CDR3 DNA sequence: TGTGCCAGCAGCCGGGGCTCTGGAAACACCATATATTTT. Translated, it gives CASSRGSGNTIYF.

This chain links TRBV10-2 with TRBJ1-2; D is undetermined. V was pared by 0 bases and J by 4 bases, with 12 bases between. This CDR3 has 15 residues. CDR1 is WSHSY, CDR2 SAAADI, per germline. The CDR3 DNA follows: TGCGCCAGCAGTGAGTCAGGGTTCGGCGGCTATGGCTACACCTTC. It specifies CASSESGFGGYGYTF.

V and J are TRBV4-3 and TRBJ1-1; 10 bases align to TRBD1. The CDR3 is made up of 18 amino acids. Germline lookup yields CDR1 LGHNA and CDR2 YSLEER. V lost 6 bases and J lost 3; bases outside the gene matches: 16. The CDR3 is CASRMTGGETRVDTEAFF. The CDR3 region has the DNA TGCGCCAGCAGGATGACAGGGGGCGAGACTCGCGTTGACACTGAAGCTTTCTTT.

The genes are TRBV30 and TRBJ1-1; D uncertain. The germline CDR1 and CDR2 sequences are GTSNPN and SVGIG (reference sequence). Trimming took 2 bases from V and 5 from J, leaving 12 bases between them. This CDR3 is built from 13 residues. The chain's CDR3 is CAWSPLSGTEAFF. DNA of the CDR3: TGTGCCTGGAGTCCCTTGTCGGGAACTGAAGCTTTCTTT.

The rearrangement links TRBV7-2 to TRBJ2-3; D perhaps matches TRBD2 (6 bases). CDR3 size: 15 residues. Trimming took 5 bases from V and 1 from J, leaving 13 bases between them. Per germline, CDR1 SGHTA and CDR2 FQGNSA. The CDR3: CASSRDFFRTDTQYF. The CDR3 bases are TGTGCCAGCAGCCGGGACTTTTTCCGCACAGATACGCAGTATTTT.

This rearrangement joins TRBV12-3 or TRBV12-4 to TRBJ2-7; D may be TRBD1 or TRBD2 (5 bases each). The V and J ends lost 6 bases and 6 bases respectively, with 12 bases between them. The CDR3 loop spans 12 amino acids. CDR3 region: CASSLSGAEQYV. The DNA for the CDR3 is TGTGCCAGCAGCCTTTCCGGGGCCGAGCAGTACGTC.

This clone appeared a single time. V usage is TRBV27 and J usage is TRBJ2-3; no firm D call. CDR3 length: 14 amino acids. Trimming cost V 2 bases and J 2 bases, with 8 bases left between them. The germline CDR1 and CDR2 sequences are MNHEY and SMNVEV (reference sequence). CDR3 nucleotide sequence: TGTGCCAGCAGTTTAATCCAAGACACAGATACGCAGTATTTT. It encodes CASSLIQDTDTQYF.

CDR3 protein: CASSGGHDTQYF. The CDR3 nucleotides read TGTGCCAGCAGCGGAGGCCATGATACGCAGTATTTT. The genes are TRBV11-2 and TRBJ2-3, with a tentative D call TRBD2 (5 bases). The CDR3 runs 12 residues. Germline CDR1 and CDR2: SGHAT and FQNNGV. V lost 5 bases and J 6 bases, leaving 9 bases between the germline ends.

The chain employs TRBV9 and TRBJ1-6; D is uncertain. From germline, CDR1 is SGDLS and CDR2 YYNGEE. Trimming stripped 0 bases from V and 8 bases from J, with 12 bases between. This CDR3 spans 15 amino acids. The CDR3 sequence: CASSVDGDADSPLHF. CDR3 DNA sequence: TGTGCCAGCAGCGTAGACGGGGATGCGGATTCACCCCTCCACTTT.

The CDR3 DNA reads as TGCAGCGTACGGGATCAAGAGACCCAGTACTTC. It is translated as CSVRDQETQYF. V and J are TRBV29-1 and TRBJ2-5; possibly TRBD2 for D (5 bases). Between the trimmed V and J ends, which lost 6 bases and 2 bases, there was a span of 7 bases. The CDR3 length is 11 residues. Germline values: CDR1 SQVTM, CDR2 ANQGSEA.

The rearrangement links TRBV29-1 to TRBJ1-1; no clear D gene. CDR1 is SQVTM and CDR2 is ANQGSEA in the germline V gene. The CDR3 covers 12 residues. V was trimmed by 3 bases and J by 6 bases, leaving 11 bases between them. The CDR3, as DNA: TGCAGCGTTGAGTACGGCGAGTCTGAAGCTTTCTTT. Its protein product is CSVEYGESEAFF.

This clone showed up just once. The CDR3 spells CASSLYPGTGSYEQYF. As DNA, the CDR3 is TGTGCCAGCAGCTTGTATCCCGGGACAGGGTCCTACGAGCAGTACTTC. The J gene is TRBJ2-7, the V gene TRBV11-2; TRBD1 aligns across 9 bases. Germline V gives CDR1 SGHAT, CDR2 FQNNGV. The CDR3 covers 16 residues. V lost 3 bases, J lost 1 base, and 7 bases stayed unmatched.

This clone appeared once. The rearrangement uses TRBV7-2 and TRBJ2-3; 15 positions agree with TRBD2. J was trimmed by 2 bases and V by 3 bases; bases with no gene match: 6. The CDR3 totals 18 residues. CDR1 is SGHTA, CDR2 FQGNSA, per germline. CDR3 in amino acids: CASSFGTSGGTYTDTQYF. The CDR3 DNA is TGTGCCAGCAGCTTTGGGACTAGCGGGGGGACCTACACAGATACGCAGTATTTT.

The V and J genes are TRBV19 and TRBJ1-1, with D perhaps TRBD1 (6 bases). The CDR3 length is 15 residues. Germline V CDR1 and CDR2: LNHDA, SQIVND (reference sequence). Trimming left V 0 bases short and J 3 bases short, with 11 bases between. CDR3 sequence: CASSIDLGADTEAFF. CDR3 nucleotide sequence: TGTGCCAGTAGTATAGATCTGGGGGCGGACACTGAAGCTTTCTTT.

V usage is TRBV3-1 (or the pseudogene TRBV3-2) and J usage is TRBJ1-1; no firm D call. Trimming shortened V by 5 bases and J by 6 bases, and 10 bases separated the two germline ends. The CDR3 covers 12 residues. Germline-derived CDR1 and CDR2 are LGHDT and YNNKEL (reference sequence). CDR3 loop: CASSDGYAEAFF. The DNA for the CDR3 is TGTGCCAGCAGCGACGGTTATGCTGAAGCTTTCTTT.

The rearrangement links TRBV5-1 to TRBJ2-3, with 14 bases lining up with TRBD2. This CDR3 spans 16 amino acids. The germline V gene has CDR1 SGHRS and CDR2 YFSETQ. The J segment lost 6 bases and the V segment lost 4 bases, leaving 7 bases of the junction unmatched. CDR3 sequence: CASSQPGLAGADTQYF. Here the CDR3 DNA reads TGCGCCAGCAGCCAACCGGGACTAGCGGGAGCGGATACGCAGTATTTT.

This clone has a handful of counts. V gene TRBV6-1 combines with J gene TRBJ1-2; D is ambiguous. The germline gives CDR1 MNHNS, CDR2 SASEGT. This CDR3 region has 12 residues. V shed 0 bases and J shed 8 bases, with 7 bases lying between them. The CDR3 DNA reads TGTGCCAGCAGTGAAGCTACGGTCGGCTACACCTTC. Its translation is CASSEATVGYTF.

This clone was observed a handful of times. This chain links TRBV10-3 with TRBJ1-2; D remains unclear. This CDR3 spans 11 amino acids. Germline assignment: CDR1 ENHRY and CDR2 SYGVKD. V gave up 2 bases and J gave up 7 bases, with 5 bases separating them. CDR3 region: CAISEHLGYTF. The CDR3 DNA follows: TGTGCCATCAGTGAGCATCTTGGCTACACCTTC.

V usage is TRBV7-2 and J usage is TRBJ1-1; D call uncertain. V lost 2 bases, J lost 7 bases, and 11 bases lay in between. There are 13 residues in the CDR3. In germline, CDR1 is SGHTA, CDR2 FQGNSA. CDR3 sequence: CASSLNAVLEAFF. For the CDR3, the DNA is TGTGCCAGCAGCTTAAACGCAGTTCTTGAAGCTTTCTTT.

This chain uses TRBV11-2 with TRBJ2-2; no reliable D call. CDR3 length equals 12 residues. Germline CDR1 reads SGHAT; CDR2 reads FQNNGV. Trimming took 4 bases from V and 6 from J, leaving 6 bases between them. Here the CDR3 reads CASSSFAGELFF. CDR3 nucleotide sequence: TGTGCCAGCAGCTCGTTTGCCGGGGAGCTGTTTTTT.

The chain has TRBV12-3 or TRBV12-4 and TRBJ2-1; D not certain. The CDR3 extends over 11 amino acids. Trimming took off 6 bases at V and 5 bases at J, with 5 bases between the two ends. CDR3 sequence reads: CASSVNNEQFF. In nucleotides, the CDR3 is TGTGCCAGCAGCGTAAACAATGAGCAGTTCTTC.

The chain employs TRBV28 and TRBJ2-3; tentatively, D is TRBD1 (6 bases). The CDR3 is 14 residues long. The V gene lost 6 bases and the J gene lost 0 bases, with 10 bases spanning the gap. Germline V CDR1 and CDR2: MDHEN, SYDVKM. CDR3 in amino acids: CASRWDTSTDTQYF. CDR3 DNA: TGTGCCAGCAGGTGGGACACTAGCACAGATACGCAGTATTTT.

This clone was seen only a few times. This chain connects TRBV6-4 to TRBJ2-3; no firm D call. This CDR3 spans 15 amino acids. Germline V lookup: CDR1 MRHNA, CDR2 SNTAGT. V shed 4 bases and J shed 8 bases, with 19 bases lying between them. The DNA of the CDR3 is TGTGCCAGCAGTGCGCGCCCCTCTATCACGGGTACGCAGTATTTT. It encodes CASSARPSITGTQYF.